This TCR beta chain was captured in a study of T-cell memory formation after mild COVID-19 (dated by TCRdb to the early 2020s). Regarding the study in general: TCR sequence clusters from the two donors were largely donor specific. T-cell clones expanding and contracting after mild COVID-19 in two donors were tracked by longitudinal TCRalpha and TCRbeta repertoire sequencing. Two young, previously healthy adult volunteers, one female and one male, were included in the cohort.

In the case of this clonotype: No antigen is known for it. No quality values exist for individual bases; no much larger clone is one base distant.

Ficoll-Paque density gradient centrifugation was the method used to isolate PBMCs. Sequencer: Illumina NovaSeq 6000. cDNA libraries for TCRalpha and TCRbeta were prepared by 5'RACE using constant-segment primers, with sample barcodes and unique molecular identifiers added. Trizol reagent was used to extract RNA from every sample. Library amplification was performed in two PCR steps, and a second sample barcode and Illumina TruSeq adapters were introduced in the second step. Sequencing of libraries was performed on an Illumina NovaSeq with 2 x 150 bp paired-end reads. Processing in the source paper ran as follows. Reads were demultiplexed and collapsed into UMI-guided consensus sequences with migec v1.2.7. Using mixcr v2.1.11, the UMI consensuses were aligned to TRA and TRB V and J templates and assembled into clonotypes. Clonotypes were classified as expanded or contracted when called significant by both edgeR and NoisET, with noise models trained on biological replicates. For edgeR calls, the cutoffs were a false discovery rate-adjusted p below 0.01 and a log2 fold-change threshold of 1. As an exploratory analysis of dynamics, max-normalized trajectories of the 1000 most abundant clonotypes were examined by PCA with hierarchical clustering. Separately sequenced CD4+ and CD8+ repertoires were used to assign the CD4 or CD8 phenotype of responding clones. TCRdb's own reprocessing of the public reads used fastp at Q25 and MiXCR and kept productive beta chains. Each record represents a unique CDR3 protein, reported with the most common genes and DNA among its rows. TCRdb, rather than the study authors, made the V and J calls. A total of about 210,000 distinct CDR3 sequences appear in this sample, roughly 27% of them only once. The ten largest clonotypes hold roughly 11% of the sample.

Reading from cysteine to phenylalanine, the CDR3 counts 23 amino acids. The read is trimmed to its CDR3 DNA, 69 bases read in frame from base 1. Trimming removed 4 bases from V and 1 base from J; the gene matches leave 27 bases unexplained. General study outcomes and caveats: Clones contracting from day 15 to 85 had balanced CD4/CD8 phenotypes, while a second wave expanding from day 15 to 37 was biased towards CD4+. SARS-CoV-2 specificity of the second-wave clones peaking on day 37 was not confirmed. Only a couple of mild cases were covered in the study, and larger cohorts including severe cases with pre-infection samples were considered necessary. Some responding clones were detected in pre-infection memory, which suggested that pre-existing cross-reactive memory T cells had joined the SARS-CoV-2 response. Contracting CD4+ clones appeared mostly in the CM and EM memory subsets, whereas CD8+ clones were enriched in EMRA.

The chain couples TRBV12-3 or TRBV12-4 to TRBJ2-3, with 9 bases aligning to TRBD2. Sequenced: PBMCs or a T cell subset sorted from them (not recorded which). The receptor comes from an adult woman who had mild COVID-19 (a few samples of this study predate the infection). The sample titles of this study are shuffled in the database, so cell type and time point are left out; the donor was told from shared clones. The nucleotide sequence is TGTGCCAGCAGTTCCCCCCTCGAAGTATCGGGGCTAGCGGGGAGGCTGGGCACAGATACGCAGTATTTT. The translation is CASSSPLEVSGLAGRLGTDTQYF.